This TCR beta chain was recorded in a study of OX40 agonist ivuxolimab in advanced cancers. Across the study: The study treated patients with ivuxolimab, an agonistic anti-OX40 (CD134) antibody. Every patient in dose escalation had hepatocellular carcinoma, melanoma, renal cell or head and neck cancer. Three partial responders included one hepatocellular carcinoma patient and two cutaneous melanoma patients. Study-level results: In the 0.1 to 3.0 mg/kg range, CD4+ and CD8+ blood T cells had expanded clonally by week 6.

As concerns this clone: Its target is not known.

Profiled with immunoSEQ multiplex PCR; TCRdb holds only in-frame clones, not every one. The profile covers about 79,000 clones, with around 94% appearing a single time and 8.5% to 10% taken by the ten largest. In germline, CDR1 is MNHEY, CDR2 SMNVEV (reference sequence). CDR3 length: 12 residues. V was cut by 5 bases and J by 7 bases, with 12 bases left in between. The V call is TRBV27, the J call TRBJ2-7; D may be TRBD2 (5 bases). The clonotype originates from an adult with an advanced solid tumor such as melanoma, head and neck, liver or kidney cancer. Sequencing was performed on CD4+ or CD8+ T cells sorted from blood, taken in a trial of the OX40 agonist ivuxolimab. Here the CDR3 DNA reads TGTGCCAGCAGTGGGTCGAGAGGGGAGCAGTACTTC. It codes for CASSGSRGEQYF.